Below, one T cell receptor (beta chain) is given with its context. What it binds is unknown. V lost 3 bases and J 7 bases, leaving 14 bases between the germline ends. This CDR3 contains 14 residues. Germline values: CDR1 SGHRS, CDR2 YFSETQ. The data are from a study of STAT5B mutations in CD4+ large granular lymphocyte leukemia. Some clones are missing from TCRdb's copy, which holds only in-frame ones; the method was immunoSEQ multiplex PCR. This table holds 20,000 to 25,000 clones, approximately 75% found once. Regarding the study as a whole: 8/27 top patient clones versus 2/35 control clones were TRBV06-family.

The TCR sequence derives from a human donor in good health. What was sequenced was CD4+ T cells from blood buffy coats. The rearrangement joins TRBV5-1 to TRBJ2-1; D may match TRBD1 or TRBD2 (5 bases each). The CDR3 nucleotides are TGCGCCAGCAGCTCGTCGATGGGGACGAATGAGCAGTTCTTC. Protein sequence: CASSSSMGTNEQFF.